This T cell receptor (beta chain) came from a study of cytomegalovirus exposure and HLA in healthy donors. Study summary: The roughly 130 validation repertoires, a later analysis reported, used the same platform as the 666 repertoires from the first cohort. Whole-study findings and limits: First-cohort TCR clusters were later found to tend to co-occur in the approximately 120 validation repertoires. Specificity for CMV antigens was confirmed in vitro for three of the CMV-associated chains. Listed as cytomegalovirus-associated were 150 or so TCR beta chains.

The protocol was immunoSEQ multiplex PCR, while the TCRdb copy is restricted to in-frame clones and leaves out a portion. The sample has fewer than 200,000 clones, approximately 90% seen once; the top ten hold roughly 1.3%. V shed 6 bases and J shed 1 base, with 16 bases lying between them. Germline V gives CDR1 SNHLY, CDR2 FYNNEI. The CDR3 consists of 16 residues. On this clone: Antigen unknown.

The chain joins TRBV2 to TRBJ1-5, with D maybe TRBD1 (6 bases). The sample was PBMCs. The source is a woman aged 25 to 45 in good health and CMV-seronegative. CDR3 sequence: CASSRFAGVSNQPQHF. The CDR3 bases are TGTGCCAGCAGCCGATTCGCAGGGGTAAGCAATCAGCCCCAGCATTTT.